Sequencing of this TCR beta chain was carried out in a study of TIL therapy for anti-PD-1-resistant metastatic lung cancer. The overall study: Tumors carried a median about 1.4 non-synonymous mutations per megabase. Whole-study findings and limits: Treatment-naive, never-smoker and oncogene-addicted patients were overrepresented in this highly selected cohort.

Time point here: pre-treatment sample, taken before nivolumab and TIL therapy. The tumor samples were excised metastases, mostly pleural nodules or supraclavicular lymph nodes. Stage 4 NSCLC adults joined between October 2017 and January 2020. Sequencing used immunoSEQ v3. Using immunoSEQ multiplex PCR, the repertoire was profiled, and TCRdb retains in-frame clones only, with some absent. The sample holds 45,000 to 50,000 clones; less than 75% are singletons and the top ten take approximately 5.6%. Remarks on this clone: What it binds is unknown.

The CDR3 extends over 12 amino acids. V gave up 2 bases and J gave up 1 base, with 3 bases separating them. Germline V gene sequence: CDR1 GTSNPN, CDR2 SVGIG (reference sequence). Sequencing used tumor tissue, obtained at baseline. The sequence was obtained from a person aged 25-85 years with non-small cell lung cancer. The V call is TRBV30, the J call TRBJ1-5; D unclear. CDR3 coding DNA: TGTGCCTGGAGTTACAGCAATCAGCCCCAGCATTTT. The encoded protein is CAWSYSNQPQHF. Full variable domain (outside the CDR3, taken from reference TRBV30 and TRBJ1-5): SQTIHQWPATLVQPVGSPLSLECTVEGTSNPNLYWYRQAAGRGLQLLFYSVGIGQISSEVPQNLSASRPQDRQFILSSKKLLLSDSGFYLCAWSYSNQPQHFGDGTRLSIL.